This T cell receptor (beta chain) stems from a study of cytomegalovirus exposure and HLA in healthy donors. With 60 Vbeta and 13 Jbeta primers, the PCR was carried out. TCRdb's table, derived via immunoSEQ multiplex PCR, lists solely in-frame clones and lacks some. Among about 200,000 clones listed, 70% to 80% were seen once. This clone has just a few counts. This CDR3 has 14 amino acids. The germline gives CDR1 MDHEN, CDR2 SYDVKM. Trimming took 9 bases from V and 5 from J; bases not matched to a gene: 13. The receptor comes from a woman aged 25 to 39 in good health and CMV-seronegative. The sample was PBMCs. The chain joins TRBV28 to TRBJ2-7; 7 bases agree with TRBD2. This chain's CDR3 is CASWAEGGVHEQYF. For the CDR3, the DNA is TGTGCCAGTTGGGCGGAGGGAGGGGTCCACGAGCAGTACTTC.